This T cell receptor (beta chain) was sequenced for a study of blood T cell repertoires in COVID-19. Study as a whole: Acute and convalescent COVID-19 samples came from the United States, Italy and Spain. Nucleic acid was either cDNA or gDNA, and it came from T cells, B-cell-depleted T cells, or PBMCs.

Germline V gene lookup returns CDR1 SGHRS and CDR2 YFSETQ. The CDR3 runs to 14 residues. V was trimmed by 1 base and J by 2 bases, leaving 9 bases between them. Authors' data handling: For nucleated cells, counts were estimated from reference gene primer amplification. Assay used: immunoSEQ multiplex PCR; TCRdb lists only in-frame clones, some missing. The DNA gave D and trimming, while V, J and clone size come from that table. This sample has tens of thousands of clones, with around 70% found just once. This TCR came from a man aged 80 or over with acute or convalescent COVID-19. Material: peripheral blood. The J gene is TRBJ1-1, the V gene TRBV5-1; D uncertain. CDR3 sequence reads: CASSLNPGNTEAFF. CDR3 DNA: TGCGCCAGCAGCTTGAACCCGGGTAACACTGAAGCTTTCTTT.